This TCR beta chain was recovered during a study of metastatic and nonmetastatic thyroid tumors. V gave up 0 bases and J gave up 0 bases, with 4 bases separating them. In germline, CDR1 is SNHLY, CDR2 FYNNEI. The CDR3 extends over 14 amino acids. All patients were untreated before thyroid surgery. MiXCR was used by TCRdb to re-call the PCR reads. The sample records about 48,000 clones, more than 20% being singletons. This clone was seen ten or more times. V usage is TRBV2 and J usage is TRBJ2-3; D not certain. The source of this sequence is a male donor with papillary thyroid cancer or a benign thyroid nodule (not recorded which). Some clones in this sample may be carry-over from other donors' samples. Sequenced: blood. The CDR3 reads CASSEAASTDTQYF. The CDR3 DNA reads as TGTGCCAGCAGTGAAGCTGCTAGCACAGATACGCAGTATTTT.